Below are 12 T cell receptor beta chains sequenced from a single sample in a study of blood T cell repertoires in COVID-19. The repertoire was sequenced with immunoSEQ multiplex PCR; TCRdb's copy has only in-frame clones and lacks some. The sample lists 95,000 to 110,000 clones; approximately 80% were seen once. Sequencing input: peripheral blood. The receptors stem from a woman aged 80 or over with active or convalescent COVID-19.

The chain couples TRBV5-5 to TRBJ1-6; TRBD1 agrees at 7 bases. V lost 5 bases and J lost 6; bases outside the gene matches: 14. This CDR3 has 17 residues. Germline CDR1 reads SGHKS; CDR2 reads YYEKEE (reference sequence). This chain's CDR3 is CASSLRDQRQGNSPLHF. The CDR3 nucleotides read TGTGCCAGCAGTTTGAGAGACCAGCGACAGGGTAATTCACCCCTCCACTTT.

This chain connects TRBV5-1 to TRBJ1-5; D gene ambiguous. This CDR3 has 13 residues. From germline, CDR1 is SGHRS and CDR2 YFSETQ. The V and J ends lost 4 bases and 0 bases respectively, with 5 bases between them. CDR3 nucleotide sequence: TGCGCCAGCAGCCTAGATAGCAATCAGCCCCAGCATTTT. The encoded protein is CASSLDSNQPQHF. The full variable domain, with the rest looked up from reference TRBV5-1 and TRBJ1-5, is KAGVTQTPRYLIKTRGQQVTLSCSPISGHRSVSWYQQTPGQGLQFLFEYFSETQRNKGNFPGRFSGRQFSNSRSEMNVSTLELGDSALYLCASSLDSNQPQHFGDGTRLSIL.

J is TRBJ2-6 and V is TRBV5-1; D perhaps matches TRBD1 (5 bases). V was shortened by 7 bases and J by 0 bases, with 11 bases between the two germline ends. Germline V lookup: CDR1 SGHRS, CDR2 YFSETQ. The CDR3 is 15 amino acids. As DNA, the CDR3 is TGCGCCAGCCATACAGGAAGCTCTGGGGCCAACGTCCTGACTTTC. Protein: CASHTGSSGANVLTF.

This clone was detected ten times or more. The rearrangement uses TRBV5-7 and TRBJ1-5; D not certain. TRBV5-7 counts as an open reading frame of uncertain function. Between the trimmed V and J ends, which lost 3 bases and 4 bases, there was a span of 14 bases. CDR3 size: 15 residues. The CDR3 sequence is CASSSPGRGNQPQHF. DNA for the CDR3: TGTGCCAGCAGCTCCCCTGGACGGGGAAATCAGCCCCAGCATTTT.

The CDR3 DNA follows: TGTGCCAGCAGTGAAGCGCGGCACGCCGGGGAGCTGTTTTTT. Translation gives CASSEARHAGELFF. The rearrangement uses TRBV6-1 and TRBJ2-2; D remains unclear. CDR3 length equals 14 residues. Germline values: CDR1 MNHNS, CDR2 SASEGT. Trimming shortened V by 0 bases and J by 6 bases, and 8 bases separated the two germline ends.

The rearrangement joins TRBV6-6 to TRBJ1-1; D unresolved. Per the germline V gene, CDR1 is MNHNY and CDR2 is SVGAGI (reference sequence). The ends were cut back, 2 bases at V and 1 base at J, with 5 bases in the middle. The CDR3 is 13 residues long. CDR3 coding DNA: TGTGCCAGCAGTTACCGGGGGAACACTGAAGCTTTCTTT. Protein product: CASSYRGNTEAFF.

The genes are TRBV21-1 and TRBJ1-3; TRBD1, as called in the table, went unchecked against the DNA. TRBV21-1 is a pseudogene locus. CDR3 length: 19 residues. CDR3 region: CASSKEGGQGPLSGNTIYF. CDR3 in DNA: TGTGCCAGCAGCAAAGAAGGGGGACAAGGACCGCTCTCTGGAAACACCATATATTTT.

The chain links TRBV7-2 to TRBJ2-3; 11 bases agree with TRBD2. The CDR3 length is 16 residues. Germline assignment: CDR1 SGHTA and CDR2 FQGNSA. The V gene end was trimmed by 5 bases and the J gene end by 4 bases; junction bases not matched to a gene: 8. CDR3 bases: TGTGCCAGCAGCCCTATAGCGGGAGGGTGGGCAGATACGCAGTATTTT. Amino acid sequence: CASSPIAGGWADTQYF.

V usage is TRBV11-3 and J usage is TRBJ1-6, with 11 bases that match TRBD1. V was pared by 4 bases and J by 8 bases, with 4 bases of the junction left unmatched. The germline V gene has CDR1 SGHNT and CDR2 YENEEA. This CDR3 contains 15 residues. CDR3 bases: TGTGCCAGCAGCTCGGGGACAGGGGGAGATTCACCCCTCCACTTT. Amino acids: CASSSGTGGDSPLHF.

The V call is TRBV4-1, the J call TRBJ1-5; 7 bases map to TRBD1. Germline-derived CDR1 and CDR2 are MGHRA and YSYEKL. With 3 bases clipped from V and 0 bases from J, the junction kept 5 bases outside the gene matches. The CDR3 totals 16 residues. The CDR3 coding sequence is TGCGCCAGCAGCCATCGGACAGGATATAGCAATCAGCCCCAGCATTTT. Its translation: CASSHRTGYSNQPQHF.

This sequence joins TRBV7-8 and TRBJ1-1, with 7 bases that match TRBD1. Trimming took 0 bases from V and 5 from J; bases not matched to a gene: 9. Germline assignment: CDR1 SGHVS and CDR2 FQNEAQ. The CDR3 runs 16 residues. This CDR3 is CASSLAFGGGGTEAFF. CDR3 DNA sequence: TGTGCCAGCAGCTTAGCGTTCGGAGGGGGCGGGACTGAAGCTTTCTTT.

The CDR3: CASSLYGKYAFF. CDR3 coding DNA: TGTGCCAGCAGTTTATACGGGAAATACGCTTTCTTT. The chain uses TRBV12-3 or TRBV12-4 and TRBJ1-1; no clear D gene. The CDR3 covers 12 residues. V was pared by 2 bases and J by 11 bases, with 12 bases between.